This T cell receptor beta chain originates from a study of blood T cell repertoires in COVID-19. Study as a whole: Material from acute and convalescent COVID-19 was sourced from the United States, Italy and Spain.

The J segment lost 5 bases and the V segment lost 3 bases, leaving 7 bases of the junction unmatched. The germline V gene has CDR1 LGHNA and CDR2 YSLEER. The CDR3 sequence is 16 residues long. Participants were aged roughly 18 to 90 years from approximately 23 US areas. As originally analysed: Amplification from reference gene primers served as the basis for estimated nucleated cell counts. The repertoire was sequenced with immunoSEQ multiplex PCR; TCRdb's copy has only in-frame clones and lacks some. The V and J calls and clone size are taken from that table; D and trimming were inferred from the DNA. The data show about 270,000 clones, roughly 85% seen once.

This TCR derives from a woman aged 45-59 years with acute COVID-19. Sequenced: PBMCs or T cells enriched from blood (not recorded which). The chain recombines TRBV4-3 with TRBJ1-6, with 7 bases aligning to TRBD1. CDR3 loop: CASSQDSTGNNSPLHF. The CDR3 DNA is TGCGCCAGCAGCCAGGATTCGACAGGGAATAATTCACCCCTCCACTTT.